One and the same sample provided the 14 T cell receptor beta chains below, sequenced in a study of blood T cell repertoires in COVID-19. Profiling relied on immunoSEQ multiplex PCR, and the TCRdb table lists in-frame clones only, not all of them. This table has fewer than 150,000 clones, 80% to 90% appearing once. The sequencing sample was made of peripheral blood. These receptor sequences come from a woman aged 40 to 50 with acute or convalescent COVID-19.

This chain links TRBV3-1 (or the pseudogene TRBV3-2) with TRBJ1-2, with D uncertain. V gave up 1 base and J gave up 1 base, with 7 bases separating them. This CDR3 is built from 14 residues. The germline V gene has CDR1 LGHDT and CDR2 YNNKEL (reference sequence). The CDR3 loop is CASSQVAVNYGYTF. CDR3 coding DNA: TGTGCCAGCAGCCAAGTCGCGGTTAACTATGGCTACACCTTC.

The V and J genes are TRBV6-5 and TRBJ1-4, with D possibly being TRBD1 (5 bases). The CDR3 totals 13 residues. From germline, CDR1 is MNHEY and CDR2 SVGAGI. Trimming took 8 bases from V and 4 from J, leaving 11 bases between them. The CDR3 region has the DNA TGTGCCAGCCGGGGGGGTGATAATGAAAAACTGTTTTTT. Its protein is CASRGGDNEKLFF.

The V call is TRBV18, the J call TRBJ1-2; D gene unclear. V was clipped by 5 bases and J by 4 bases, with 11 bases between them. Germline V lookup: CDR1 KGHSH, CDR2 LQKENI. The CDR3 extends over 13 amino acids. The CDR3 reads CASSSGLLYGYTF. Here the CDR3 DNA reads TGTGCCAGCTCATCAGGTCTTCTCTATGGCTACACCTTC.

The table lists this clone with a count of one. The genes are TRBV11-2 and TRBJ2-7, with 13 nucleotides matching TRBD2. Losses at the gene ends were 1 base for V and 3 bases for J; bases not matched to a gene: 0. The CDR3 runs 15 residues. Germline V lookup: CDR1 SGHAT, CDR2 FQNNGV. CDR3 sequence reads: CASSLGTSGSYEQYF. CDR3 nucleotide sequence: TGTGCCAGCAGCTTAGGGACTAGCGGGAGCTACGAGCAGTACTTC. Full variable domain (remainder filled in from reference TRBV11-2 and TRBJ2-7): EAGVAQSPRYKIIEKRQSVAFWCNPISGHATLYWYQQILGQGPKLLIQFQNNGVVDDSQLPKDRFSAERLKGVDSTLKIQPAKLEDSAVYLCASSLGTSGSYEQYFGPGTRLTVT.

The gene calls are TRBV27 and TRBJ1-2; a possible D gene is TRBD1 (5 bases). Germline-derived CDR1 and CDR2 are MNHEY and SMNVEV (reference sequence). The CDR3 runs 13 residues. Trimming cost V 5 bases and J 1 base, with 8 bases left between them. CDR3 loop: CASSLRVNYGYTF. CDR3 DNA: TGTGCCAGCAGTCTCAGGGTTAACTATGGCTACACCTTC.

Only a few counts were recorded for this clone. The V call is TRBV5-8, the J call TRBJ2-3; no clear D gene. This CDR3 has 13 amino acids. Germline loops: CDR1 SGHTS, CDR2 YDEGEE. V dropped 0 bases and J dropped 4 bases, with 6 bases sitting between them. The CDR3 reads CASSLAGADTQYF. In DNA form, the CDR3 reads TGTGCCAGCAGCTTGGCGGGTGCAGATACGCAGTATTTT.

This sequence joins TRBV7-9 and TRBJ1-2; D is uncertain. The V gene's germline CDR1 is SEHNR and CDR2 FQNEAQ (reference sequence). V was pared by 1 base and J by 13 bases, with 16 bases between. The CDR3 covers 13 residues. Written as DNA, the CDR3 is TGTGCCAGCAGCTTAGAGGGAGGACTATTAGCCACCTTC. The encoded protein is CASSLEGGLLATF.

V and J are TRBV4-3 and TRBJ1-2, with 9 nucleotides matching TRBD1. Losses at the gene ends were 0 bases for V and 2 bases for J; bases not matched to a gene: 7. The CDR3 length is 17 residues. CDR1 and CDR2 from the germline V gene are LGHNA and YSLEER. CDR3 bases: TGCGCCAGCAGCCAAGAATGGGTTACAGGGGGCAACTATGGCTACACCTTC. The encoded protein is CASSQEWVTGGNYGYTF.

The genes are TRBV4-1 and TRBJ1-1; tentatively, D is TRBD1 (6 bases). V was trimmed by 0 bases and J by 4 bases, leaving 12 bases between them. The length of the CDR3 is 15 residues. Germline CDR1 MGHRA, CDR2 YSYEKL. The chain's CDR3 is CASSQDLGAGTEAFF. The CDR3 DNA reads TGCGCCAGCAGCCAAGATCTGGGGGCCGGCACTGAAGCTTTCTTT.

This chain links TRBV28 with TRBJ2-3; D is unresolved. Trimming removed 6 bases at V and 7 bases at J, with 11 bases between. CDR1 and CDR2 from the germline V gene are MDHEN and SYDVKM. The CDR3 runs 12 residues. The DNA for the CDR3 is TGTGCCAGCAGACTTGCTCTTAATACGCAGTATTTT. Translating it yields CASRLALNTQYF.

The V call is TRBV7-3, the J call TRBJ2-5; D might be TRBD2 (6 bases). The CDR3 contains 15 residues. The germline V gene has CDR1 SGHTA and CDR2 FQGTGA. The V gene lost 1 base and the J gene lost 5 bases, with 14 bases spanning the gap. The CDR3 DNA sequence: TGTGCCAGCAGCTTAATTCCTAGCGAGGGGGAGACCCAGTACTTC. Translated: CASSLIPSEGETQYF.

This sequence joins TRBV9 and TRBJ2-1, with TRBD2 matching 7 bases. The CDR3 is 17 amino acids. CDR1 SGDLS and CDR2 YYNGEE come from the germline V gene. With V trimmed by 4 bases and J by 0 bases, 10 bases remained unmatched. CDR3 bases: TGTGCCAGCAGCTTACGACTAGCCCCCGGCTCCTACAATGAGCAGTTCTTC. It yields the protein CASSLRLAPGSYNEQFF.

The V and J genes are TRBV2 and TRBJ2-5; no definite D call. V was pared by 4 bases and J by 1 base, with 13 bases between. The germline gives CDR1 SNHLY, CDR2 FYNNEI. The CDR3 spans 15 residues. The CDR3 DNA follows: TGTGCCAGCAGTGCTACGCCTACAGTCCAAGAGACCCAGTACTTC. It yields the protein CASSATPTVQETQYF.

As concerns this clone: At the DNA level, this CDR3 is encoded by other sequences in the same sample as well. The V gene is TRBV4-1, the J gene TRBJ2-3; 14 bases are a match to TRBD2. Germline CDR1 is MGHRA and CDR2 is YSYEKL. The CDR3 runs 18 residues. The trim removed 0 bases at V and 6 bases at J, leaving 8 bases unmatched. The CDR3 DNA reads as TGCGCCAGCAGCCAAGACCCCCCGACTAGCGGGGGGGCCGATACGCAGTATTTT. Its translation is CASSQDPPTSGGADTQYF.